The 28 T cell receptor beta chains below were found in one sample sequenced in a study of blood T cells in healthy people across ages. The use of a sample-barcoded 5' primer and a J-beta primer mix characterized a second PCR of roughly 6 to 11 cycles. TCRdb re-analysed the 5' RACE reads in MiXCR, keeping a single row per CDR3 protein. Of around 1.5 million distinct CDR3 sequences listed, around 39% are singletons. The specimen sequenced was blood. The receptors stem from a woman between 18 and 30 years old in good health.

The CDR3 sequence is CSAPTSSWGNYGYTF. CDR3 bases: TGCAGTGCCCCGACCTCATCCTGGGGGAACTATGGCTACACCTTC. The genes are TRBV20-1 and TRBJ1-2; D may be TRBD1 (5 bases). The V gene lost 6 bases and the J gene lost 2 bases, with 19 bases spanning the gap. The CDR3 totals 15 residues. Germline CDR1 DFQATT, CDR2 SNEGSKA (reference sequence).

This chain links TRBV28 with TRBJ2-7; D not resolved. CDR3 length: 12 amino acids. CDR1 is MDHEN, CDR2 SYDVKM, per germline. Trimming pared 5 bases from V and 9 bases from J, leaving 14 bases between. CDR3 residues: CASSETALGQYF. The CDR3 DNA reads TGTGCCAGCAGTGAGACGGCCTTAGGGCAGTACTTC.

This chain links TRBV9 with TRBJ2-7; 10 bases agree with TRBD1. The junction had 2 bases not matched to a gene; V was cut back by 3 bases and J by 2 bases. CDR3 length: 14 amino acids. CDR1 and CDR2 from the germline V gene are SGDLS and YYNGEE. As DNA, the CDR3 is TGTGCCAGCAGCGGACAGGGGGCCACCTACGAGCAGTACTTC. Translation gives CASSGQGATYEQYF.

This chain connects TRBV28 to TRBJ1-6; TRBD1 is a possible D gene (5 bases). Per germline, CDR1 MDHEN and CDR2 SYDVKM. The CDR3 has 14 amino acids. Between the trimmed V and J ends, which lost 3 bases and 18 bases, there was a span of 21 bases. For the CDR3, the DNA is TGTGCCAGCAGTTTCGAGGGGCCGGACCGATATCCCCACTTT. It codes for CASSFEGPDRYPHF.

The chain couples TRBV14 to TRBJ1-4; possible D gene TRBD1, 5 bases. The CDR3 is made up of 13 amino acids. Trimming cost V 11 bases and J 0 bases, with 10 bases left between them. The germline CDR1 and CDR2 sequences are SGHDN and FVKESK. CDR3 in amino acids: CALKGPTNEKLFF. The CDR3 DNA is TGTGCCCTCAAGGGGCCAACTAATGAAAAACTGTTTTTT.

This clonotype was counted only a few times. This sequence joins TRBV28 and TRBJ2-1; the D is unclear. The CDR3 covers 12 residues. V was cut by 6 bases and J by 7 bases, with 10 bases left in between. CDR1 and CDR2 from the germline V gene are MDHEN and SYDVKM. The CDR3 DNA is TGTGCCAGCAGGATACTGAGGAATGAGCAGTTCTTC. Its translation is CASRILRNEQFF.

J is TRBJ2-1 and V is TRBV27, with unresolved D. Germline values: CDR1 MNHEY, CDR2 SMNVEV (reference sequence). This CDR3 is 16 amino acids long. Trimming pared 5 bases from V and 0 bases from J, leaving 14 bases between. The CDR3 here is CASSPYGSGSYNEQFF. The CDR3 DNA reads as TGTGCCAGCAGTCCCTACGGCTCGGGCTCCTACAATGAGCAGTTCTTC.

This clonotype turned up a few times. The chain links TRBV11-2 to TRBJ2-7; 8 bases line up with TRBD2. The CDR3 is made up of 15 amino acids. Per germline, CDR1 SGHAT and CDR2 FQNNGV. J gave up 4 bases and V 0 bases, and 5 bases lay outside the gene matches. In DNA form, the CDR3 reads TGTGCCAGCAGCTTAGAGCCAGCGGGGGCGTACGAGCAGTACTTC. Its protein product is CASSLEPAGAYEQYF.

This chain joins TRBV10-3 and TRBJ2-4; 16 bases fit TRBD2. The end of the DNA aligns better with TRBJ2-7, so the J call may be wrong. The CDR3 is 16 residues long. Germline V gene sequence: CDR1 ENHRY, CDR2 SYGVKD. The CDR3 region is CAITPGTSGGAGEQYF. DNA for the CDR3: TGTGCCATCACTCCCGGGACTAGCGGGGGGGCAGGCGAGCAGTACTTC.

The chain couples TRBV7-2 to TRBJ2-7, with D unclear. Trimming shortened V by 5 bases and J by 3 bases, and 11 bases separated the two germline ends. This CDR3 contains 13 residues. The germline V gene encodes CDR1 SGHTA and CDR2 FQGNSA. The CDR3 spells CASSVERGYEQYF. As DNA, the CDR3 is TGTGCCAGCAGCGTAGAACGTGGCTACGAGCAGTACTTC. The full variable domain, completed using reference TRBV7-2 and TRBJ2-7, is GAGVSQSPSNKVTEKGKDVELRCDPISGHTALYWYRQSLGQGLEFLIYFQGNSAPDKSGLPSDRFSAERTGGSVSTLTIQRTQQEDSAVYLCASSVERGYEQYFGPGTRLTVT.

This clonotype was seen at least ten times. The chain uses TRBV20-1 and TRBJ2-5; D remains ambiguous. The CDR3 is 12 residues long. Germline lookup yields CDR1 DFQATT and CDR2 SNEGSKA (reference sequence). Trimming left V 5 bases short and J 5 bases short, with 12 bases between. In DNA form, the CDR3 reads TGCAGTGCTCCCCTCAATGGGGAGACCCAGTACTTC. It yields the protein CSAPLNGETQYF.

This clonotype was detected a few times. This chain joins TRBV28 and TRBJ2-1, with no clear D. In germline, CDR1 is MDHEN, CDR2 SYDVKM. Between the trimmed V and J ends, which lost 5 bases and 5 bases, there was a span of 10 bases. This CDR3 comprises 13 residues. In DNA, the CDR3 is TGTGCCAGCAGTCCGTACGAGGACAATGAGCAGTTCTTC. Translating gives CASSPYEDNEQFF.

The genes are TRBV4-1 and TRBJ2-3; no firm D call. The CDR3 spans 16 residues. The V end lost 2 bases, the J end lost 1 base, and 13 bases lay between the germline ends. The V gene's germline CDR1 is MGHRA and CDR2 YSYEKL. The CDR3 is CASSQKLVVGTDTQYF. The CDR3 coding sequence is TGCGCCAGCAGCCAAAAGCTAGTAGTTGGCACAGATACGCAGTATTTT.

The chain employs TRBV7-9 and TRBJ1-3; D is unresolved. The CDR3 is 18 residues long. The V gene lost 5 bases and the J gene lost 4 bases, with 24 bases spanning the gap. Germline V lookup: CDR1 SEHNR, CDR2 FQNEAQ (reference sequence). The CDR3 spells CASSKANLKGTFGNTIYF. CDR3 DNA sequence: TGTGCCAGCAGCAAGGCAAATCTTAAGGGAACCTTCGGAAACACCATATATTTT.

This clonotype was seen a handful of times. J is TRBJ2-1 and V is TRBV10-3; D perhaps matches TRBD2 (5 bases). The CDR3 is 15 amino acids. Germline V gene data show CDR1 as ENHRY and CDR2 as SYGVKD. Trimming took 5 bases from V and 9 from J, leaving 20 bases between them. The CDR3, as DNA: TGTGCCATCAGTCGGGATAGCGAGGGTTGGGGTGAGCAGTTCTTC. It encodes CAISRDSEGWGEQFF.

CDR3 sequence (DNA): TGCGCCAGCAGCACGGGGGGACCAGCCCTCGGGGAGACCCAGTACTTC. Translated: CASSTGGPALGETQYF. V is TRBV5-1 and J is TRBJ2-7; TRBD2 matches at 7 bases. The assigned J gene may be wrong: the sequence end matches TRBJ2-5 better. Germline V gene lookup returns CDR1 SGHRS and CDR2 YFSETQ. The CDR3 is made up of 16 amino acids.

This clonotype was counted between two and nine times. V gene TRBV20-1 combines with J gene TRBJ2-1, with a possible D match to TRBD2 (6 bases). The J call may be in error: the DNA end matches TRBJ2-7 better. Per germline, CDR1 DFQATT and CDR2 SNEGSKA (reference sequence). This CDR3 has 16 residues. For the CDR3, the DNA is TGCAGTGCTAGAGAGGGGCTAGCGACTACCTACAATGAGCAGTACTTC. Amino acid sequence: CSAREGLATTYNEQYF.

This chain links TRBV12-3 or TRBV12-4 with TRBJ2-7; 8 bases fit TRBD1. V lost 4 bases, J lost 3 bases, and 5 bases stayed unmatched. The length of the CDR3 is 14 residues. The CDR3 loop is CASSSQGADYEQYF. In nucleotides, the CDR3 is TGTGCCAGCAGTTCCCAGGGGGCCGACTACGAGCAGTACTTC.

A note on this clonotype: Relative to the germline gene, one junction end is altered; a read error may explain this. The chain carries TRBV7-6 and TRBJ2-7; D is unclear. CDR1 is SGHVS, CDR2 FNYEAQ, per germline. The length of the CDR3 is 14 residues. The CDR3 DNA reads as TGTGCCGGCAGCCTTACATCGGATCCCCACGAGCAGTACTTC. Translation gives CAGSLTSDPHEQYF.

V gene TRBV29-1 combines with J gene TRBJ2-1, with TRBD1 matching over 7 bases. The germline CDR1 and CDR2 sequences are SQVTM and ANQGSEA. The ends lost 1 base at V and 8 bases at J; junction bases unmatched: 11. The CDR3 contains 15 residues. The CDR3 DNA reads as TGCAGCGTTGAAGGAGGGACAGACCGAGGGGATGAGCAGTTCTTC. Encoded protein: CSVEGGTDRGDEQFF.

This chain's CDR3 is CASSSKLAGGYNEQFF. CDR3 DNA sequence: TGTGCCAGCAGCTCTAAACTAGCGGGAGGGTACAATGAGCAGTTCTTC. This sequence joins TRBV13 and TRBJ2-1; the match to TRBD2 covers 13 bases. Germline values: CDR1 PRHDT, CDR2 FYEKMQ (reference sequence). The CDR3 totals 16 residues. V trimming: 4 bases; J trimming: 4 bases; junction bases outside the gene matches: 4. The full variable domain, rest sourced from reference TRBV13 and TRBJ2-1, is AAGVIQSPRHLIKEKRETATLKCYPIPRHDTVYWYQQGPGQDPQFLISFYEKMQSDKGSIPDRFSAQQFSDYHSELNMSSLELGDSALYFCASSSKLAGGYNEQFFGPGTRLTVL.

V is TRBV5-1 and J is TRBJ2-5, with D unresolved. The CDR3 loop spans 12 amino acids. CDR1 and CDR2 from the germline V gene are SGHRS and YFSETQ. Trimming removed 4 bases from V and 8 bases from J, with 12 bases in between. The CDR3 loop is CASSGEGKTQYF. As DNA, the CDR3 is TGCGCCAGCAGCGGCGAAGGGAAAACCCAGTACTTC.

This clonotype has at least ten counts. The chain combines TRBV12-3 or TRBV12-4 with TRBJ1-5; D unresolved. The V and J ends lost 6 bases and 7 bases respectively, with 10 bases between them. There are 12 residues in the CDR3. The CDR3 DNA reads TGTGCCAGCAGCCAATCGAGGCAGCCCCAGCATTTT. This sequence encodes CASSQSRQPQHF.

CDR3 in DNA: TGCGCCAGCAGCTTGGCTTCTTCGGGGGCTGGCTACACCTTC. Translating it yields CASSLASSGAGYTF. The chain has TRBV5-1 and TRBJ1-2, with D maybe TRBD1 (6 bases). Germline CDR1 and CDR2: SGHRS and YFSETQ. Between the trimmed V and J ends, which lost 0 bases and 7 bases, there was a span of 13 bases. The CDR3 is 14 residues long.

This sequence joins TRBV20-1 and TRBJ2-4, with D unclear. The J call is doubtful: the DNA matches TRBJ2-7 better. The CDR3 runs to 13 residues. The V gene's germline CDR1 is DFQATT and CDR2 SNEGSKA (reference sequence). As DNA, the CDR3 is TGCAGTGCCCAACCCTGGGGTCACTACGAGCAGTACTTC. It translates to CSAQPWGHYEQYF.

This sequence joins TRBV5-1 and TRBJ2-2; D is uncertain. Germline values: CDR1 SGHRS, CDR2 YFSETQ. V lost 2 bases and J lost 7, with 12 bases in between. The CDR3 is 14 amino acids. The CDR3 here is CASSLNRRDGELFF. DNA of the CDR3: TGCGCCAGCAGCTTAAACCGAAGGGACGGGGAGCTGTTTTTT.

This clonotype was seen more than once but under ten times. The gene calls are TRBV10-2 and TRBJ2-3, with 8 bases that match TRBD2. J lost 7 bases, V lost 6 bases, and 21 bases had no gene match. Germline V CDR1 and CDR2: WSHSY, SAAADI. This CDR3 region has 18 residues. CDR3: CASRLASGSALTIYTQYF. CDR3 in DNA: TGCGCCAGCAGACTAGCGAGCGGGAGCGCCCTAACAATATATACGCAGTATTTT.

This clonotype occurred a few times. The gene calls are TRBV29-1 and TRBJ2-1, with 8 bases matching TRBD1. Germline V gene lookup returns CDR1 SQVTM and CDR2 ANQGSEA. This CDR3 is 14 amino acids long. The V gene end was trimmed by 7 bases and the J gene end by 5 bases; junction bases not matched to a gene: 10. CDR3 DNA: TGCAGCGCCAGGGACAGGACCTTCAACAATGAGCAGTTCTTC. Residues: CSARDRTFNNEQFF.